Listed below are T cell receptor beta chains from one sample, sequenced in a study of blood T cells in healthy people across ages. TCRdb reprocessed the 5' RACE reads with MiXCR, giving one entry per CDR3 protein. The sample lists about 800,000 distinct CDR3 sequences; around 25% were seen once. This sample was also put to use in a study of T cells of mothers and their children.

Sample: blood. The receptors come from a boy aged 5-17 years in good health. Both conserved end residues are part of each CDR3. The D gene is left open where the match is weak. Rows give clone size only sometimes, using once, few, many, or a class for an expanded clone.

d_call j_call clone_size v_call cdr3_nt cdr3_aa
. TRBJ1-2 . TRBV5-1 TGCGCCAGCAGCGATCGGACAGCTAACTATGGCTACACCTTC CASSDRTANYGYTF
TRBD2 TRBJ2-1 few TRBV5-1 TGCGCCAGCAGCTGGGCTAGCGGGAAGGATGAGCAGTTCTTC CASSWASGKDEQFF
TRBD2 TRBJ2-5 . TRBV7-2 TGTGCCAGCAGCTTAGTGACTAGCGGGAGGACCGGGGAGACCCAGTACTTC CASSLVTSGRTGETQYF
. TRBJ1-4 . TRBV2 TGTGCCAGCAGTGAGGGGGCCCCGGATGAAAAACTGTTTTTT CASSEGAPDEKLFF
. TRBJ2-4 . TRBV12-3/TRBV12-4 TGTGCCAGCAGTTGGGACCGAGAAAACATTCAGTACTTC CASSWDRENIQYF
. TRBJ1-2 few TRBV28 TGTGCCAGCAGTTCCGCGAGGGGGGGAGTCTATGGCTACACCTTC CASSSARGGVYGYTF
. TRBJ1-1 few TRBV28 TGTGCCAGCAGTTTTCTCAACTACGGGACCAAAAGGTGGATCATCACTGAAGCTTTCTTT CASSFLNYGTKRWIITEAFF
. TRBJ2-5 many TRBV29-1 TGCAGCGTCCATGGTGAGACCCAGTACTTC CSVHGETQYF
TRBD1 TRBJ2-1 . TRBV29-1 TGCAGCGTCTCTAGACAGGGGAGGAAGTACTTC CSVSRQGRKYF
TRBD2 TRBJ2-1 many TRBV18 TGTGCCAGCTCACCGGCGGGTCTAGCGGGGTCCAATGAGCAGTTCTTC CASSPAGLAGSNEQFF
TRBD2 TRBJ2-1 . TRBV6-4 TGTGCCAGCAGTGACTCAGCGGGGGACTACAATGAGCAGTTCTTC CASSDSAGDYNEQFF
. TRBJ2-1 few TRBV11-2 TGTGCCGGCAGCTTAGGGTTGAGGGGAACCACCAAAGACACCTACAATGAGCAGTTCTTC CAGSLGLRGTTKDTYNEQFF
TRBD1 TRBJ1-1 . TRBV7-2 TGTGCCAGCAGACGGACAGGGTCCGTCACTGAAGCTTTCTTT CASRRTGSVTEAFF
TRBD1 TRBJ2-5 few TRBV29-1 TGCAGCGGCTCAACAGGGGCGGAGACCCAGTACTTC CSGSTGAETQYF
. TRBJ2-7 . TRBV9 TGTGCCAGCAGCGTAAAGGGGGACCAGTACGAGCAGTACTTC CASSVKGDQYEQYF
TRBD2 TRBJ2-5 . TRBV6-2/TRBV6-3 TGTGCCAGCAGTCGCGGACTAGCGGGAGGACTATCGGAGTTCTTC CASSRGLAGGLSEFF
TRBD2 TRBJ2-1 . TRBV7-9 TGTGCCAGCAGCCCAGAGTCTCCGGGACTAGCGGGATTCTACAATGAGCAGTTCTTC CASSPESPGLAGFYNEQFF
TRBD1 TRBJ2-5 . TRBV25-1 TGTGCCAGCAGTCTGCCGGGACAGGGGAACCGGCAGTACTTC CASSLPGQGNRQYF
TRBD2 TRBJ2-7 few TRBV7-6 TGTGCCAGCAGCCCTATAGGGCGGGGGGACGATTACGAGCAGTACTTC CASSPIGRGDDYEQYF
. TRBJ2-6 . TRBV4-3 TGCGCCAGCAGCCAAGAGGGGGCCTCTGGGGCCAACGTCCTGACTTTC CASSQEGASGANVLTF
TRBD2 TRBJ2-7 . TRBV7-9 TGTGCCAGCAGCTCTCGGACTAGCGGGGGGGACTACGAGCAGTACTTC CASSSRTSGGDYEQYF
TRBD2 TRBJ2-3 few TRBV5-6 TGTGCCAGCAGCGAATATAGTCGACTAGCGGGCTCTACAGATACGCAGTATTTT CASSEYSRLAGSTDTQYF
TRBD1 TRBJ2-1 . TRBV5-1 TGCGCCAGCAGCTTGGGACAGGGGGCCGTTGGTGAGCAGTTCTTC CASSLGQGAVGEQFF
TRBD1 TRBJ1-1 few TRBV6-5 TGTGCCAGCAGTCGGGACAGAGAGATGAACACTGAAGCTTTCTTT CASSRDREMNTEAFF
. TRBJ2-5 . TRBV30 TGTGCCTGGAGTGTACAGGGAGAGACCCAGTACTTC CAWSVQGETQYF
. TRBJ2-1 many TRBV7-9 TGTGCCAGCAGCTTGGTCAGCAATGAGCAGTTCTTC CASSLVSNEQFF
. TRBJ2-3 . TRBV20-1 TGCAGTGCTAGAGGACTAGGGGCTTACACAGATACGCAGTATTTT CSARGLGAYTDTQYF
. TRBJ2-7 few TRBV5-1 TGCGCCAGCAGCCCGGGGAACCCCTCCTACGAGCAGTACTTC CASSPGNPSYEQYF
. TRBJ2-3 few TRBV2 TGTGCCAGCATCTTCGCGGGTGGAGATACGCAGTATTTT CASIFAGGDTQYF
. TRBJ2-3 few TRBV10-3 TGTGCCATCAGTCCGGACACTCCCACAGATACGCAGTATTTT CAISPDTPTDTQYF
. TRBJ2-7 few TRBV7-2 TGTGCCAGCAGCCCCAGAACACGGGACAAGTCCTACGAGCAGTACTTC CASSPRTRDKSYEQYF
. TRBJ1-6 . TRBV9 TGTGCCAGCAGCGTGGAGGGACATCAGAATTCACCCCTCCACTTT CASSVEGHQNSPLHF
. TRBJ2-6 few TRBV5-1 TGCGCCAGCAGCTCATTGACTGCTGGGGCCAACGTCCTGACTTTC CASSSLTAGANVLTF
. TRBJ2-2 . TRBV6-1 TGTGCCAGCAGTGAAGCCTGGGCTAACCTCGGAGCCGGGGAGCTGTTTTTT CASSEAWANLGAGELFF
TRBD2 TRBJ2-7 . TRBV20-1 TGCAGTGCTAGATTCGGGGCTAGCGGGAATCCCTACGAGCAGTACTTC CSARFGASGNPYEQYF